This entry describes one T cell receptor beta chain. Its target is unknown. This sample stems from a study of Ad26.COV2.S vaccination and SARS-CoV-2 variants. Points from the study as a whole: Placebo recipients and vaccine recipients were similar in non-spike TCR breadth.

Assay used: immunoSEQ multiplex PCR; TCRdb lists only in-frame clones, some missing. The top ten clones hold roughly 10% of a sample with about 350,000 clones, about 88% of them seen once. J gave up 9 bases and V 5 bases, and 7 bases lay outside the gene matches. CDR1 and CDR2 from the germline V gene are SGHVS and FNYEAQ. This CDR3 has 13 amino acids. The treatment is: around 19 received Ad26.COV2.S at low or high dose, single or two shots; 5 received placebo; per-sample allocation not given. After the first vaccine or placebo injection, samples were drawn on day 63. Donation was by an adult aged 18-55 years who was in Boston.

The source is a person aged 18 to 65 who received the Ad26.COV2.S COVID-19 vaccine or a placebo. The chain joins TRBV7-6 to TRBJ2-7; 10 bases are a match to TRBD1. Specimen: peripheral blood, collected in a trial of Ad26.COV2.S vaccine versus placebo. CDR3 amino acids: CASSRDDRGRQYF. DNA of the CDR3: TGTGCCAGCAGCCGCGATGACAGGGGGCGGCAGTACTTC.